Below, 22 T cell receptor beta chains from the same sample are listed, as sequenced in a study of T cell repertoires in cytomegalovirus infection. A single record per CDR3 protein comes from TCRdb applying MiXCR to the reads. This table has 450,000 to 650,000 distinct CDR3 sequences, roughly 29% appearing once. Sequenced: PBMCs. These receptors were obtained from a human donor in good health (CMV status not recorded). Some clones in this sample may be carry-over from other donors' samples.

This clonotype was seen ten or more times. The chain joins TRBV7-9 to TRBJ2-2, with 8 bases identical to TRBD1. Germline CDR1 reads SEHNR; CDR2 reads FQNEAQ (reference sequence). V was pared by 4 bases and J by 6 bases, with 7 bases of the junction left unmatched. The CDR3 has 15 amino acids. This chain's CDR3 is CASSWTGSSAGELFF. CDR3 sequence (DNA): TGTGCCAGCAGCTGGACAGGGAGCTCCGCCGGGGAGCTGTTTTTT. Filled out from reference TRBV7-9 and TRBJ2-2, the complete variable domain reads DTGVSQNPRHKITKRGQNVTFRCDPISEHNRLYWYRQTLGQGPEFLTYFQNEAQLEKSRLLSDRFSAERPKGSFSTLEIQRTEQGDSAMYLCASSWTGSSAGELFFGEGSRLTVL.

This rearrangement joins TRBV10-3 to TRBJ2-3; D unresolved. Trimming left V 0 bases short and J 3 bases short, with 10 bases between. The CDR3 covers 15 residues. CDR1 is ENHRY, CDR2 SYGVKD, per germline. CDR3 region: CAISESMISTDTQYF. The CDR3 DNA reads as TGTGCCATCAGTGAGTCAATGATTTCTACAGATACGCAGTATTTT.

V usage is TRBV20-1 and J usage is TRBJ2-3; 8 bases are shared with TRBD2. V gave up 2 bases and J gave up 2 bases; unmatched junction bases: 6. The length of the CDR3 is 15 residues. Germline CDR1 DFQATT, CDR2 SNEGSKA (reference sequence). CDR3 nucleotide sequence: TGCAGTGCTAGATTAGCGGGATCTTCCACAGATACGCAGTATTTT. This sequence encodes CSARLAGSSTDTQYF.

In this sample, this clonotype turned up many times. The chain links TRBV7-8 to TRBJ2-1; D remains unclear. The length of the CDR3 is 16 residues. Germline assignment: CDR1 SGHVS and CDR2 FQNEAQ. Trimming cost V 1 base and J 2 bases, with 12 bases left between them. The CDR3 region is CASSLGGTSAYNEQFF. The CDR3 DNA reads as TGTGCCAGCAGCTTAGGAGGCACCTCAGCCTACAATGAGCAGTTCTTC.

Turning to this clonotype: A read error may be the cause here, since a much bigger clone is one base away. The rearrangement links TRBV7-9 to TRBJ2-5, with a tentative D call TRBD1 (6 bases). Germline V gene data show CDR1 as SEHNR and CDR2 as FQNEAQ (reference sequence). This CDR3 region has 16 residues. Trimming stripped 1 base from V and 3 bases from J, with 15 bases between. The CDR3 DNA follows: TGTGCCAGCAGCTTAGGAACGTTGGGGGCAGAAGAGACCCAGTACTTC. Translation gives CASSLGTLGAEETQYF.

The chain combines TRBV4-3 with TRBJ2-3; D unresolved. Germline V gene sequence: CDR1 LGHNA, CDR2 YSLEER. The CDR3 contains 13 residues. Trimming left V 0 bases short and J 8 bases short, with 9 bases between. The CDR3 here is CASSQERQATQYF. The CDR3, as DNA: TGCGCCAGCAGCCAAGAAAGACAAGCTACGCAGTATTTT.

V and J are TRBV10-1 and TRBJ2-5; TRBD2 aligns across 13 bases. The CDR3 extends over 15 amino acids. The germline gives CDR1 WNHNN, CDR2 SYGVQD (reference sequence). The trim removed 6 bases at V and 5 bases at J, leaving 6 bases unmatched. The CDR3 loop reads CASSLGLAGSETQYF. The CDR3 DNA sequence: TGCGCCAGCAGCTTGGGACTAGCGGGAAGCGAGACCCAGTACTTC.

V and J are TRBV29-1 and TRBJ2-1; 12 bases line up with TRBD2. The CDR3 length is 15 residues. Germline V gene lookup returns CDR1 SQVTM and CDR2 ANQGSEA. V lost 4 bases and J lost 5; bases outside the gene matches: 6. The CDR3 spells CSVVLAGGINNEQFF. DNA for the CDR3: TGCAGCGTTGTACTAGCGGGAGGCATTAACAATGAGCAGTTCTTC.

The rearrangement links TRBV5-1 to TRBJ2-1, with TRBD2 matching 11 bases. Germline V lookup: CDR1 SGHRS, CDR2 YFSETQ. CDR3 length: 15 amino acids. Losses at the gene ends were 2 bases for V and 7 bases for J; bases not matched to a gene: 5. The chain's CDR3 is CASSFPTSGGNEQFF. The CDR3 nucleotides are TGCGCCAGCAGCTTCCCAACTAGCGGGGGAAATGAGCAGTTCTTC.

This clonotype was recorded a few times. The chain recombines TRBV29-1 with TRBJ2-1; the D is unclear. The CDR3 length is 14 residues. CDR1 and CDR2 (germline): SQVTM, ANQGSEA. With 3 bases removed from V and 4 bases from J, the gap between germline ends came to 13 bases. CDR3 residues: CSVEDLGSYNEQFF. The CDR3, as DNA: TGCAGCGTTGAGGACCTTGGAAGTTACAATGAGCAGTTCTTC.

There are many counts of this clonotype. The gene calls are TRBV7-6 and TRBJ2-7; the match to TRBD1 covers 9 bases. The V gene end was trimmed by 5 bases and the J gene end by 4 bases; junction bases not matched to a gene: 6. The germline V gene encodes CDR1 SGHVS and CDR2 FNYEAQ. CDR3 size: 14 residues. CDR3 amino acids: CASSMGTGLYEQYF. As DNA, the CDR3 is TGTGCCAGCAGCATGGGGACAGGGTTGTACGAGCAGTACTTC.

This chain connects TRBV7-8 to TRBJ2-3; 14 nucleotides line up with TRBD2. This CDR3 has 17 residues. The V gene's germline CDR1 is SGHVS and CDR2 FQNEAQ. V lost 1 base, J lost 4 bases, and 4 bases stayed unmatched. The CDR3 bases are TGTGCCAGCAGCTTAGTCGGACTAGCGGGAGGTGCAGATACGCAGTATTTT. Protein sequence: CASSLVGLAGGADTQYF.

This clonotype was counted between two and nine times. One junction end does not reproduce the germline sequence, and a read error may be involved. The chain couples TRBV24-1 to TRBJ2-1; D unresolved. The CDR3 consists of 12 residues. CDR1 KGHDR and CDR2 SFDVKD come from the germline V gene. CDR3 amino acids: CATSDSSNGQFF. The CDR3 coding sequence is TGTGCCACCAGTGATTCCAGCAATGGGCAGTTCTTC.

This chain joins TRBV20-1 and TRBJ2-7; 11 nucleotides line up with TRBD1. The germline V gene encodes CDR1 DFQATT and CDR2 SNEGSKA (reference sequence). The CDR3 extends over 14 amino acids. V lost 6 bases and J lost 3; bases outside the gene matches: 7. The CDR3 sequence: CSATPGQGGYEQYF. CDR3 nucleotide sequence: TGCAGTGCGACTCCGGGACAGGGGGGCTACGAGCAGTACTTC.

The genes are TRBV5-4 and TRBJ2-1, with TRBD2 as a possible D gene (5 bases). V shed 4 bases and J shed 0 bases, with 14 bases lying between them. CDR3 length equals 16 residues. From germline, CDR1 is SGHNT and CDR2 YYREEE (reference sequence). This CDR3 is CASSPGITSSYNEQFF. The CDR3 bases are TGTGCCAGCAGCCCCGGAATAACTAGCTCCTACAATGAGCAGTTCTTC.

The sample holds a few counts of this clonotype. The V gene is TRBV7-9, the J gene TRBJ1-1, with 10 bases identical to TRBD1. V was pared by 5 bases and J by 3 bases, with 12 bases of the junction left unmatched. CDR1 SEHNR and CDR2 FQNEAQ come from the germline V gene (reference sequence). The CDR3 length is 17 residues. The CDR3 spells CASSGPGTGEGHTEAFF. The DNA for the CDR3 is TGTGCCAGCAGCGGCCCCGGGACAGGGGAGGGTCACACTGAAGCTTTCTTT.

This clonotype was observed a few times. This sequence joins TRBV29-1 and TRBJ1-4, with D maybe TRBD1 (6 bases). There are 13 residues in the CDR3. Trimming cost V 4 bases and J 8 bases, with 14 bases left between them. Per germline, CDR1 SQVTM and CDR2 ANQGSEA. Here the CDR3 reads CSVAGQGSEKLFF. In DNA, the CDR3 is TGCAGCGTTGCGGGTCAGGGGTCGGAAAAACTGTTTTTT.

The table lists this clonotype with many counts. CDR3 loop: CASSPGLAGGRVAGELFF. The CDR3 DNA is TGTGCCAGCAGCCCGGGACTAGCGGGAGGACGGGTCGCCGGGGAGCTGTTTTTT. The chain links TRBV7-2 to TRBJ2-2; 15 bases fit TRBD2. CDR1 is SGHTA, CDR2 FQGNSA, per germline. This CDR3 is 18 amino acids long. V shed 5 bases, J shed 6 bases, and the junction held 10 bases outside the gene matches.

This clonotype was seen ten or more times. The chain links TRBV7-2 to TRBJ2-3; 7 bases align to TRBD2. Losses at the gene ends were 6 bases for V and 3 bases for J; bases not matched to a gene: 12. The CDR3 totals 16 residues. Germline CDR1 is SGHTA and CDR2 is FQGNSA. The CDR3 DNA is TGTGCCAGCAGTCGGGGCAGCGGGGCCGTGACAGATACGCAGTATTTT. It translates to CASSRGSGAVTDTQYF.

J is TRBJ2-2 and V is TRBV4-3, with D hard to call. The CDR3 extends over 17 amino acids. The V and J ends lost 0 bases and 2 bases respectively, with 13 bases between them. Germline V lookup: CDR1 LGHNA, CDR2 YSLEER. The CDR3 here is CASSQDQTWGNTGELFF. In DNA, the CDR3 is TGCGCCAGCAGCCAAGATCAAACGTGGGGTAACACCGGGGAGCTGTTTTTT.

This clonotype came up a few times. This sequence joins TRBV24-1 and TRBJ2-3, with 11 bases that match TRBD2. After removal of 3 bases from V and 6 bases from J, the junction contained 7 bases not matched to a gene. Per germline, CDR1 KGHDR and CDR2 SFDVKD. This CDR3 region has 16 residues. CDR3 nucleotide sequence: TGTGCCACCAGTGATCCTACTAGCGGGAGTTTGGATACGCAGTATTTT. Protein sequence: CATSDPTSGSLDTQYF.

The rearrangement joins TRBV7-8 to TRBJ2-5, with 12 positions matching TRBD2. This CDR3 spans 16 amino acids. CDR1 is SGHVS, CDR2 FQNEAQ, per germline. With 3 bases clipped from V and 1 base from J, the junction kept 3 bases outside the gene matches. For the CDR3, the DNA is TGTGCCAGCAGCTTCCCGACTAGCGGGAGCCAAGAGACCCAGTACTTC. This codes for CASSFPTSGSQETQYF. The complete variable domain, with remaining parts taken from reference TRBV7-8 and TRBJ2-5, reads GAGVSQSPRYKVAKRGQDVALRCDPISGHVSLFWYQQALGQGPEFLTYFQNEAQLDKSGLPSDRFFAERPEGSVSTLKIQRTQQEDSAVYLCASSFPTSGSQETQYFGPGTRLLVL.